The clone carrying this TCR beta chain turned up a few times. No antigen is known for it. This record comes from a study of post-analysis software for immune sequencing data. The overall study: As for disease course, relapsing-remitting, secondary progressive and progressive-relapsing multiple sclerosis were all included. Whole-study findings and limits: Higher frequency in patients than in controls was seen for five TRBV segments, with TRBV5-6, TRBV5-1 and TRBV20-1 among them.

Unique molecular identifiers had been added to the TCR beta cDNA libraries. MiXCR, applied by TCRdb to the PCR reads, yields one record per CDR3 protein. The data show over 700,000 distinct CDR3 sequences, about 27% seen once. With 6 bases clipped from V and 1 base from J, the junction kept 12 bases outside the gene matches. CDR1 and CDR2 (germline): SNHLY, FYNNEI. CDR3 size: 17 residues. The sequenced sample consisted of blood. The J gene is TRBJ2-3, the V gene TRBV2; the match to TRBD2 covers 8 bases. The source is a girl between 10 and 17 years old with multiple sclerosis. In DNA form, the CDR3 reads TGTGCCAGCAGCGAGAGAACTAGCGGTTATCGCACAGATACGCAGTATTTT. It codes for CASSERTSGYRTDTQYF.